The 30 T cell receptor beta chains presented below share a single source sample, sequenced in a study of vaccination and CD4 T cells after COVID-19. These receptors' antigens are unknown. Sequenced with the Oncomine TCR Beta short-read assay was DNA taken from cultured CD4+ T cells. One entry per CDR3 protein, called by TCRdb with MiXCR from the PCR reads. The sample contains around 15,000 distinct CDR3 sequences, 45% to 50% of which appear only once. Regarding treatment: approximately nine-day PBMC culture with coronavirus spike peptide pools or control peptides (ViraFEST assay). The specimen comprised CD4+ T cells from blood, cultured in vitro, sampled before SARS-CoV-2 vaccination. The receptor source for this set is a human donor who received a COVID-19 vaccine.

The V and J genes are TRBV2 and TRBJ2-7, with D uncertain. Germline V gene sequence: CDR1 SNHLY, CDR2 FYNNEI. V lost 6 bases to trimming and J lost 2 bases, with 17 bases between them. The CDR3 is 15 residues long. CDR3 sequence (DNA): TGTGCCAGCAGGGCAGCCACTATCCAAACCTACGAGCAGTACTTC. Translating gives CASRAATIQTYEQYF. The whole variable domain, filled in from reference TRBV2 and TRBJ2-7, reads EPEVTQTPSHQVTQMGQEVILRCVPISNHLYFYWYRQILGQKVEFLVSFYNNEISEKSEIFDDQFSVERPDGSNFTLKIRSTKLEDSAMYFCASRAATIQTYEQYFGPGTRLTVT.

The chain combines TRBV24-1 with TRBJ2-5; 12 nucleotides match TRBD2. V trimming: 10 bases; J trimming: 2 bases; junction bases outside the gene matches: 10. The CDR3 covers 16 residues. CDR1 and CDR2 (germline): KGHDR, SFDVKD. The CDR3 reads CATSGRTSGVQETQYF. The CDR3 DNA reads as TGTGCCACAAGCGGGCGGACTAGCGGGGTTCAAGAGACCCAGTACTTC.

This CDR3 reads CAIIRGGLGTEAFF. The CDR3 nucleotides read TGTGCCATCATCCGAGGGGGGCTGGGCACTGAAGCTTTCTTT. This chain links TRBV12-3 or TRBV12-4 with TRBJ1-1; D perhaps matches TRBD1 (6 bases). The length of the CDR3 is 14 residues. V was pared by 10 bases and J by 4 bases, with 19 bases between.

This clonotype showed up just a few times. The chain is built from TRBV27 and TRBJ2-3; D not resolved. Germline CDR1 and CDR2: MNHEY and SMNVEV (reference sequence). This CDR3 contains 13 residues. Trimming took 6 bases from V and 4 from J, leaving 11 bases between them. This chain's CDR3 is CASSTSAADTQYF. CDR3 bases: TGTGCCAGCAGCACCTCCGCCGCAGATACGCAGTATTTT.

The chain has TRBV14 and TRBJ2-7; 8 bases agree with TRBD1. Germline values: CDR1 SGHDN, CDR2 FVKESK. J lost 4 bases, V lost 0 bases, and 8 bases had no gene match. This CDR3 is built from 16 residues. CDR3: CASSQESPRGLYEQYF. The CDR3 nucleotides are TGTGCCAGCAGCCAAGAAAGTCCCAGGGGGCTTTACGAGCAGTACTTC.

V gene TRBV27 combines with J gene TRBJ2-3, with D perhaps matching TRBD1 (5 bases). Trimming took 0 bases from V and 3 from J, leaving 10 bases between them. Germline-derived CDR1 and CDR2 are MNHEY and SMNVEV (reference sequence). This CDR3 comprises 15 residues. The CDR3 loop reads CASSLSARATDTQYF. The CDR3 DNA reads TGTGCCAGCAGTTTATCGGCCAGGGCGACAGATACGCAGTATTTT.

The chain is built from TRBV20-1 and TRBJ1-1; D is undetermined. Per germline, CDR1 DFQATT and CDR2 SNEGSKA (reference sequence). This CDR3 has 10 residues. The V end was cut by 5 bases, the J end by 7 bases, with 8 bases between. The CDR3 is CSAWLIEAFF. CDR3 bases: TGCAGTGCTTGGTTGATTGAAGCTTTCTTT.

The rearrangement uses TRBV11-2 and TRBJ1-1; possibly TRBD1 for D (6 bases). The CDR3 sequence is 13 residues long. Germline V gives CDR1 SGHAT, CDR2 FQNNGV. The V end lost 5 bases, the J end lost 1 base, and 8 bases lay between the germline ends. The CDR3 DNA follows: TGTGCCAGCAGCACGACAGGGAACACTGAAGCTTTCTTT. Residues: CASSTTGNTEAFF.

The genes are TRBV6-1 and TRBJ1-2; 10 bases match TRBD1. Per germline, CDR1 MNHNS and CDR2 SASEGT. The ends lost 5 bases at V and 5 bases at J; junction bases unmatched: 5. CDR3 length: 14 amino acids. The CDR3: CASSRQGAGYGYTF. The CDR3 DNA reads TGTGCCAGCAGTCGACAGGGGGCAGGGTATGGCTACACCTTC.

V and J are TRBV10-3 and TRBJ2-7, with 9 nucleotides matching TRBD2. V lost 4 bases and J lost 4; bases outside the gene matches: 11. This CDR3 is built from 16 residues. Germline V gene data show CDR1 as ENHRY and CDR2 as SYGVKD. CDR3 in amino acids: CAISVGSGGRIYEQYF. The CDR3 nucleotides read TGTGCCATCAGTGTGGGAAGCGGGGGGCGCATTTACGAGCAGTACTTC.

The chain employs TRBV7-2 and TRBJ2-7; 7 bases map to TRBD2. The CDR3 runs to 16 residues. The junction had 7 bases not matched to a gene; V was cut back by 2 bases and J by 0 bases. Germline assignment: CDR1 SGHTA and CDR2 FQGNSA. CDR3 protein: CASSLFPRGDSYEQYF. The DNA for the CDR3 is TGTGCCAGCAGCTTATTCCCCCGGGGGGACTCCTACGAGCAGTACTTC.

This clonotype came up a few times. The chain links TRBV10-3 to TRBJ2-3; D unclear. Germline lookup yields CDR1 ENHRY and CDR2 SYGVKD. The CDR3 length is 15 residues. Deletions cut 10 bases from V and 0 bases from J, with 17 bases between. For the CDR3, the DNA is TGTGCCACCAAAGTAGACGCGTCTAGCACAGATACGCAGTATTTT. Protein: CATKVDASSTDTQYF.

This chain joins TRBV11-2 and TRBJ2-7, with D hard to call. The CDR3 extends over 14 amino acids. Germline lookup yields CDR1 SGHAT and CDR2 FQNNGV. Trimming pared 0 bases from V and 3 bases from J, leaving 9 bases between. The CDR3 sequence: CASSLDAGFYEQYF. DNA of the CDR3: TGTGCCAGCAGCTTAGACGCAGGCTTCTACGAGCAGTACTTC. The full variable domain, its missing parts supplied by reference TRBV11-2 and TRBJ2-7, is EAGVAQSPRYKIIEKRQSVAFWCNPISGHATLYWYQQILGQGPKLLIQFQNNGVVDDSQLPKDRFSAERLKGVDSTLKIQPAKLEDSAVYLCASSLDAGFYEQYFGPGTRLTVT.

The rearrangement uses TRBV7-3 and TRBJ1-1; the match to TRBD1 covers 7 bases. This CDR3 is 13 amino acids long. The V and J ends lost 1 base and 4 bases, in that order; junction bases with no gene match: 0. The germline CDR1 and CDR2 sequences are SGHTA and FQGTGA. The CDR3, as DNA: TGTGCCAGCAGCTTAAACAGGGGCACTGAAGCTTTCTTT. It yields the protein CASSLNRGTEAFF.

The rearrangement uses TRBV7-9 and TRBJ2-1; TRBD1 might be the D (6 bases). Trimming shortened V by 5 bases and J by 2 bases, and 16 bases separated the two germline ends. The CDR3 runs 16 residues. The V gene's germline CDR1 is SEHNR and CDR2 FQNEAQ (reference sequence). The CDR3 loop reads CASSPPPRGTYNEQFF. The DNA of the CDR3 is TGTGCCAGCAGCCCCCCTCCGAGGGGGACCTACAATGAGCAGTTCTTC.

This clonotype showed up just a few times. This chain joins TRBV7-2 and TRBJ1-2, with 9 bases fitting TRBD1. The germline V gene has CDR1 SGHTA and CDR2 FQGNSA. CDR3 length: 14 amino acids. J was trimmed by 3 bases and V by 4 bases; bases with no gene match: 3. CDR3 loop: CASSSQGADYGYTF. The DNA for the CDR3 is TGTGCCAGCAGCTCACAGGGGGCGGACTATGGCTACACCTTC.

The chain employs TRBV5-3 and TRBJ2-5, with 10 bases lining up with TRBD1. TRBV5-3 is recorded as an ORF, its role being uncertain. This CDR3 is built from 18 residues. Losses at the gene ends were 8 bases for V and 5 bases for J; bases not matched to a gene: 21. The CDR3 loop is CASSHQRSPTGGAETQYF. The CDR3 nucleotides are TGTGCCAGCAGCCACCAAAGAAGTCCGACAGGGGGCGCGGAGACCCAGTACTTC.

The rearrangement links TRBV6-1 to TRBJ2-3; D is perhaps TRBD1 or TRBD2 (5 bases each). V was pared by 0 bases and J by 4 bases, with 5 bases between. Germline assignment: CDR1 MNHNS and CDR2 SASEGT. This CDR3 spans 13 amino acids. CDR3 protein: CASSEAGADTQYF. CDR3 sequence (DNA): TGTGCCAGCAGTGAAGCGGGGGCAGATACGCAGTATTTT.

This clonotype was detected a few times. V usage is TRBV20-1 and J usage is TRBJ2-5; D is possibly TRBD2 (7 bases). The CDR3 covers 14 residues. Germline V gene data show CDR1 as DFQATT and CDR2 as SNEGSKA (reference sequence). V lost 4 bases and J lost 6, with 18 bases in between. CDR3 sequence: CSAIEGEGIKTQYF. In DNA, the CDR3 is TGCAGTGCTATAGAGGGGGAGGGGATCAAGACCCAGTACTTC.

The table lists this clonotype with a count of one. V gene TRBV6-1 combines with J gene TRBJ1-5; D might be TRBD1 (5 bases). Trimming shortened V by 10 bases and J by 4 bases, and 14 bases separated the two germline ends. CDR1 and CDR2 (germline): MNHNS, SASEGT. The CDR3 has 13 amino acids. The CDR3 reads CATGDLRNQPQHF. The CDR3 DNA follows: TGTGCCACGGGGGATTTAAGGAATCAGCCCCAGCATTTT.

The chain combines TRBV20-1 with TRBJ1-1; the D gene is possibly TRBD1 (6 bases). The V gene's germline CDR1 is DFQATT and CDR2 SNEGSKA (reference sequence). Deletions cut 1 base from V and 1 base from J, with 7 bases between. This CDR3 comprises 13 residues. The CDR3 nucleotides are TGCAGTGCTAGAGTGGGACAGAACACTGAAGCTTTCTTT. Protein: CSARVGQNTEAFF.

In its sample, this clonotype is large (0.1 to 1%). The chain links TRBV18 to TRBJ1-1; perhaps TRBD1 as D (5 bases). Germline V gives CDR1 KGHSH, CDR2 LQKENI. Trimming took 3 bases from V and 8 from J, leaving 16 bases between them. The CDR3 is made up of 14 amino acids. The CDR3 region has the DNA TGTGCCAGCTCACCTGGATCGAGGGACGCGGAAGCTTTCTTT. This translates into CASSPGSRDAEAFF.

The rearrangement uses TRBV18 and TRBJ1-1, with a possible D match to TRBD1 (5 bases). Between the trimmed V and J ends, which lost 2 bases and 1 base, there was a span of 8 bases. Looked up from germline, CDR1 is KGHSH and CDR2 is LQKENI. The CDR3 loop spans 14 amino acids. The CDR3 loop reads CASSPGGGNTEAFF. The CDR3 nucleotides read TGTGCCAGCTCACCAGGGGGTGGGAACACTGAAGCTTTCTTT.

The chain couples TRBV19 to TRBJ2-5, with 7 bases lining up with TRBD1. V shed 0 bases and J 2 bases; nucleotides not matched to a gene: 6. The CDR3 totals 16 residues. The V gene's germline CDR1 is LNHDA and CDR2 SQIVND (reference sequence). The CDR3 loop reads CASSIEGDRVQETQYF. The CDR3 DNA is TGTGCCAGTAGTATAGAGGGGGACAGAGTACAAGAGACCCAGTACTTC.

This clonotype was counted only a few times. CDR3 sequence reads: CASSDHRGLAPREQYF. The CDR3 nucleotides read TGTGCCAGCAGTGACCACAGGGGACTGGCCCCGCGTGAGCAGTACTTC. V is TRBV6-1 and J is TRBJ2-7, with a tentative D call TRBD1 (7 bases). Deletions cut 3 bases from V and 7 bases from J, with 22 bases between. In germline, CDR1 is MNHNS, CDR2 SASEGT. The CDR3 loop spans 16 amino acids.

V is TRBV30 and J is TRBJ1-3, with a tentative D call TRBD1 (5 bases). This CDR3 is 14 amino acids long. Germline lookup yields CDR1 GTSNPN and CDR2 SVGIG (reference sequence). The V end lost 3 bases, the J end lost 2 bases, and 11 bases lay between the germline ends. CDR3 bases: TGTGCCTGGAGCCTAGGGGAAACTGGAAACACCATATATTTT. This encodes CAWSLGETGNTIYF.

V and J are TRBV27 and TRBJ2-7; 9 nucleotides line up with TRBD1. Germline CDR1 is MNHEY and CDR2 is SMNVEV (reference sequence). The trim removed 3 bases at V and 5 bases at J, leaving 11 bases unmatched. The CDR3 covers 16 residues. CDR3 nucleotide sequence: TGTGCCAGCAGTTTGACCCCGTGGGACAGGGCCCACGAGCAGTACTTC. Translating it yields CASSLTPWDRAHEQYF.

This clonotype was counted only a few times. The CDR3 reads CASSSRFGRETQYF. The CDR3 DNA reads TGCGCCAGCAGTTCCAGGTTCGGGCGGGAGACCCAGTACTTC. The rearrangement links TRBV10-1 to TRBJ2-5; unclear D gene. This CDR3 comprises 14 residues. Germline CDR1 and CDR2: WNHNN and SYGVQD (reference sequence). The V end was cut by 5 bases, the J end by 5 bases, with 15 bases between.

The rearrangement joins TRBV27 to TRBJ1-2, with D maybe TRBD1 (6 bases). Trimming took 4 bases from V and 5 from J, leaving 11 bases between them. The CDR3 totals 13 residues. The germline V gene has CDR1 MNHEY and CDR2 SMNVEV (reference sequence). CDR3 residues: CASSSTGIYGYTF. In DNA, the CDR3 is TGTGCCAGCAGTTCAACAGGGATTTATGGCTACACCTTC.

CDR3 sequence: CASSARGLRGTDTQYF. The CDR3, as DNA: TGCGCCAGCAGCGCCAGGGGCCTCCGGGGCACAGATACGCAGTATTTT. J is TRBJ2-3 and V is TRBV5-1; maybe TRBD1 (6 bases). The CDR3 has 16 amino acids. CDR1 is SGHRS and CDR2 is YFSETQ in the germline V gene. With 4 bases removed from V and 1 base from J, the gap between germline ends came to 16 bases.